This TCR beta chain was captured by sequencing in a study of spatial heterogeneity in lung cancer. Time point reported: blood at routine non-recurrence follow-up after resection. TCRs were sequenced from unsorted whole RNA of tumor, nontumor lung or PBMC. In the library, each TCR cDNA molecule bore its own unique molecular identifier. MiXCR, run by TCRdb on the 5' RACE reads, gives a single entry per CDR3 protein. Of under 75,000 distinct CDR3 sequences in the sample, less than 9.5% are singletons; the top ten hold approximately 2%. This clonotype has just a few counts. The germline V and J ends were trimmed by 7 bases and 3 bases, with 11 bases remaining between them. This CDR3 has 13 amino acids. Per the germline V gene, CDR1 is MDHEN and CDR2 is SYDVKM.

The receptor's source is a female donor with early-stage non-small cell lung cancer. The starting material was PBMCs, obtained at follow-up. V usage is TRBV28 and J usage is TRBJ2-3, with a tentative D call TRBD1 (5 bases). The CDR3 region is CASITKGTDTQYF. DNA for the CDR3: TGTGCCAGCATTACGAAGGGGACAGATACGCAGTATTTT.